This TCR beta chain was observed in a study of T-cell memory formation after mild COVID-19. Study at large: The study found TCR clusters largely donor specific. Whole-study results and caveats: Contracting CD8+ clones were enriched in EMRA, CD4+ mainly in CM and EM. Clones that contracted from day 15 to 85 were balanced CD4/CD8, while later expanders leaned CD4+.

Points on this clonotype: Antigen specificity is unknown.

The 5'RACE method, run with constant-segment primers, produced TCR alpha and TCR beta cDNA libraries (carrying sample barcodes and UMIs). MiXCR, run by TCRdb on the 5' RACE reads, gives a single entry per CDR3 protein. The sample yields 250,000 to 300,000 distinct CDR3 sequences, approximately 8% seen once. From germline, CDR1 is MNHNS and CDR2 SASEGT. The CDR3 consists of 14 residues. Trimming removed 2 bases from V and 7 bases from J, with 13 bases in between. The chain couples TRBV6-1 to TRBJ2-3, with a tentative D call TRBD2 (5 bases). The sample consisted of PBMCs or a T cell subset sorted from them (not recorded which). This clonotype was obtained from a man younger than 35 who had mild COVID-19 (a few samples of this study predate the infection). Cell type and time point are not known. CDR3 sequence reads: CASSEMAYGNTQYF. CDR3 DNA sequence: TGTGCCAGCAGTGAAATGGCTTACGGGAATACGCAGTATTTT.